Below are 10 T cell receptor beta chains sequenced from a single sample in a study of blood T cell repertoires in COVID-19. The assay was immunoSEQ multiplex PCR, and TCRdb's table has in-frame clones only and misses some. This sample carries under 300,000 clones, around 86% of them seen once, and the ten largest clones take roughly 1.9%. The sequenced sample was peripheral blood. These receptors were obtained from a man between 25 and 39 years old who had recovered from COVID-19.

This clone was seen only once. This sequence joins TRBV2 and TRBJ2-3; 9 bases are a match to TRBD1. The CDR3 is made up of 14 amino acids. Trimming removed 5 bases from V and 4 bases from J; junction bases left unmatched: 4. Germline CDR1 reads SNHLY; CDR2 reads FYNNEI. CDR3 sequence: CASSPGQGSDTQYF. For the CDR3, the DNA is TGTGCCAGCAGTCCGGGACAGGGATCAGATACGCAGTATTTT.

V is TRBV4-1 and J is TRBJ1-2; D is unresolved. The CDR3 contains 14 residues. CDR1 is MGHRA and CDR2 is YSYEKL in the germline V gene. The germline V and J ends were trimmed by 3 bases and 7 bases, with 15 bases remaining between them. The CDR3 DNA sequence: TGCGCCAGCAGCCACCAAGGGAGGGCTCCTGGCTACACCTTC. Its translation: CASSHQGRAPGYTF.

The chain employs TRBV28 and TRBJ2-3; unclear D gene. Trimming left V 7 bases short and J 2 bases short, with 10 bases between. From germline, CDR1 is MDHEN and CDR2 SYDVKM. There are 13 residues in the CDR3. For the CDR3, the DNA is TGTGCCAGCATATCACTAAACACAGATACGCAGTATTTT. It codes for CASISLNTDTQYF. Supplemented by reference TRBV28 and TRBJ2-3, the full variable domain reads DVKVTQSSRYLVKRTGEKVFLECVQDMDHENMFWYRQDPGLGLRLIYFSYDVKMKEKGDIPEGYSVSREKKERFSLILESASTNQTSMYLCASISLNTDTQYFGPGTRLTVL.

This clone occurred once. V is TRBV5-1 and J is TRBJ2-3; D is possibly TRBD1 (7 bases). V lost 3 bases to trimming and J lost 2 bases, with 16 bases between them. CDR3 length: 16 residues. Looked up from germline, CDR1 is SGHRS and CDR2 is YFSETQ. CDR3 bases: TGCGCCAGCAGCTCATGGCAGGGGGGACCCACAGATACGCAGTATTTT. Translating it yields CASSSWQGGPTDTQYF.

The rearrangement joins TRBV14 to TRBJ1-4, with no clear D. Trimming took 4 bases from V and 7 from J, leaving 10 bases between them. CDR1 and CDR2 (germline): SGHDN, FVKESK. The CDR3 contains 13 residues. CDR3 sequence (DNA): TGTGCCAGCAGCCCCGGCGCGGTTGAAAAACTGTTTTTT. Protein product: CASSPGAVEKLFF. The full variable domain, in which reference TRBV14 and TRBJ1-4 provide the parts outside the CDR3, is EAGVTQFPSHSVIEKGQTVTLRCDPISGHDNLYWYRRVMGKEIKFLLHFVKESKQDESGMPNNRFLAERTGGTYSTLKVQPAELEDSGVYFCASSPGAVEKLFFGSGTQLSVL.

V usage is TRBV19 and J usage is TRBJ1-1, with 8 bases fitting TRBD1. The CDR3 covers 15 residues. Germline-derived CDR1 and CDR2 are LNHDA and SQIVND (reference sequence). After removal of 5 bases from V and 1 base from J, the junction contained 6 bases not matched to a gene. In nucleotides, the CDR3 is TGTGCCAGTAGTGAAGACAGGGGAAAGAACACTGAAGCTTTCTTT. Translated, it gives CASSEDRGKNTEAFF.

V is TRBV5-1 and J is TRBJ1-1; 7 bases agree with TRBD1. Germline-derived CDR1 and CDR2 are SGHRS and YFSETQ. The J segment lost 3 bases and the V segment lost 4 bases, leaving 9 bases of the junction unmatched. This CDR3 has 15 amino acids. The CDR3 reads CASSPDTGTDTEAFF. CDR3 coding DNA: TGCGCCAGCAGCCCAGACACCGGGACAGACACTGAAGCTTTCTTT. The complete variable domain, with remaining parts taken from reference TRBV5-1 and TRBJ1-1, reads KAGVTQTPRYLIKTRGQQVTLSCSPISGHRSVSWYQQTPGQGLQFLFEYFSETQRNKGNFPGRFSGRQFSNSRSEMNVSTLELGDSALYLCASSPDTGTDTEAFFGQGTRLTVV.

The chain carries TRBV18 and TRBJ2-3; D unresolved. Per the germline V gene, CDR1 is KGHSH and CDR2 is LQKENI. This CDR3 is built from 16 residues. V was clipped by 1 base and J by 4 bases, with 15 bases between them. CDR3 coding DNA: TGTGCCAGCTCACCACGTTCCAGTTTGGCCCCAGATACGCAGTATTTT. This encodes CASSPRSSLAPDTQYF.

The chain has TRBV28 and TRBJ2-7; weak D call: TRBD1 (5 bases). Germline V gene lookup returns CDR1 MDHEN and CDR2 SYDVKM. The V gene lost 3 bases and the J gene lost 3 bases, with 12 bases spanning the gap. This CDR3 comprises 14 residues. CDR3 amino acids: CASSFGQGGYEQYV. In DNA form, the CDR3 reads TGTGCCAGCAGTTTTGGGCAGGGTGGCTACGAGCAGTACGTC.

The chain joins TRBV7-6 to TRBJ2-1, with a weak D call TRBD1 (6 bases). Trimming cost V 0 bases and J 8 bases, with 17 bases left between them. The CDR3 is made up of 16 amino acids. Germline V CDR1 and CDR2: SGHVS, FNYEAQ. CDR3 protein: CASSLATGRLRDEQFF. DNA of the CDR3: TGTGCCAGCAGCTTAGCGACAGGCCGCTTGAGAGATGAGCAGTTCTTC.